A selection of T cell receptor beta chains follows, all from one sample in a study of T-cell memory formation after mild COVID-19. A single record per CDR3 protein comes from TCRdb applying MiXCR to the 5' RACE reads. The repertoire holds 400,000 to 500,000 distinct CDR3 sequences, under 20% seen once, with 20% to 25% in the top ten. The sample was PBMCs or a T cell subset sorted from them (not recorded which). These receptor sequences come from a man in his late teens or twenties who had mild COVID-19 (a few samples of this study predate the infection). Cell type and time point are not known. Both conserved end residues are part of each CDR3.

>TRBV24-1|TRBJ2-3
CATSEQGFSDTQYF
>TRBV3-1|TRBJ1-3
CASSPRTTGNTIYF
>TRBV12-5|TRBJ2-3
CASGLGQAPYF
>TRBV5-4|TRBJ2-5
CASSLRGGRETQYF
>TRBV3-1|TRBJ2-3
CASSQEASGGTDTQYF
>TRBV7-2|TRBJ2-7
CASSRDGFNYEQYF
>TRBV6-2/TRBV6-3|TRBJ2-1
CASSPGTLSSYNEQFF
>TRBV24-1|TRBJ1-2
CATSDMTDGGYTF
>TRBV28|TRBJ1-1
CASIRTGTEAFF
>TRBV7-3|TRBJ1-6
CASRAGGEESPLHF
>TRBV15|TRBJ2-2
CATSREGRETGELFF
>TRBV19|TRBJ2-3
CASSIFQDGKDTQYF
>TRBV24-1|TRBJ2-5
CATSDSQGQETQYF
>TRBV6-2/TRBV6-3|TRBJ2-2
CASSWGGRSGELFF
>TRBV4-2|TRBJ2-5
CASSQAPGQETQYF
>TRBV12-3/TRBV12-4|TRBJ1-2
CASSLGHDYGYTF
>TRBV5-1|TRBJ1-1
CASSLTGGLWNTEAFF
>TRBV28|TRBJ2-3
CASGGPTSTDTQYF
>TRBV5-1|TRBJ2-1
CASIGHLSYNEQFF
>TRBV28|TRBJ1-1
CASSSKVGVSGNTEAFF
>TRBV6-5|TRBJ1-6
CASSYYGTADSPLHF
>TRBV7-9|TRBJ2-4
CASRASQDLQGIQYF
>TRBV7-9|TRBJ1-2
CASSFGPQYGYTF
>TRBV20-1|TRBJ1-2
CSALMGRTDGYTF
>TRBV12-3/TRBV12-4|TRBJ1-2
CASISQTGNYGYTF
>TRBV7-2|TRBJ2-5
CASSFGRGLDQETQYF
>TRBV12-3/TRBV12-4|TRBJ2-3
CASADAGGPTDTQYF
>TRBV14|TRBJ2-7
CASSQWPSSYEQYF
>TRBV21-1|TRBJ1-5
CASSERPTQPQHF
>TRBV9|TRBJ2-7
CASSVGGELYEQYF
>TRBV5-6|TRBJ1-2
CASSLARAVYGYTF
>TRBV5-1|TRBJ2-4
CASSLGGTKENIQYF
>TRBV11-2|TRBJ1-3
CASSPPTKAGNTIYF
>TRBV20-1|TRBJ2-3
CSARDAVGVADSTDTQYF
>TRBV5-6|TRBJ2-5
CASSFPRGGLETQYF
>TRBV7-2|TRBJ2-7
CASSLMTSGGTLGEQYF
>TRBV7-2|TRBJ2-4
CASSFPTAVENIQYF
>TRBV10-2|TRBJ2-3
CASSRTSVADTQYF
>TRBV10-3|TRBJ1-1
CAIRTLTKAGRGTEAFF
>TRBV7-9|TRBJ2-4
CASTPVVEAPQYF
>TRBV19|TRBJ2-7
CASSIDWSPDEQYF
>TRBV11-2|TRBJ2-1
CASLRETSSYNEQFF
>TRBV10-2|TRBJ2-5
CASSESTIVWETQYF
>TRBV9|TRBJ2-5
CASSAEGAGETQYF
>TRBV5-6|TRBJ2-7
CASSLERGAYEQYF
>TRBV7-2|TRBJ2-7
CASSLLSVGEQYF
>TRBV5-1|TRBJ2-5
CASSFGAGGQETQYF
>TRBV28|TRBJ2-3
CAHSRGGSTDTQYF
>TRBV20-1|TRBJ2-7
CSAKTGGPDEQYF
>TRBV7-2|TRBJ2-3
CASSVHPGVTFLDTQYF
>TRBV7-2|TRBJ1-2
CASSSFRGNYGYTF
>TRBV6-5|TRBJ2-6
CASSKTRHLRSGANVLTF
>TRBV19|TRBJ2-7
CASTPDSSYEQYF
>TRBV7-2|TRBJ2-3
CASSSDFLQYF
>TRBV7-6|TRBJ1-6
CASSLGGQAYNSPLHF
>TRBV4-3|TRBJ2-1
CASSQDHYNEQFF
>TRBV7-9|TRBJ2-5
CASSADRGLETQYF
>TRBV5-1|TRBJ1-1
CASTDSGNTEAFF
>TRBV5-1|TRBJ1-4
CASSRSAANEKLFF